What follows is one T cell receptor beta chain and its context. These data come from a study of OX40 agonist ivuxolimab in advanced cancers. TCRdb's copy holds only in-frame clones and misses some; the assay was immunoSEQ multiplex PCR. The sample lists about 27,000 clones; approximately 85% were seen once. V was trimmed by 3 bases and J by 4 bases, leaving 16 bases between them. Per the germline V gene, CDR1 is SGHDN and CDR2 is FVKESK. The CDR3 length is 16 residues. The sequence came from an adult with an advanced solid tumor such as melanoma, head and neck, liver or kidney cancer. The sequences come from CD4+ or CD8+ T cells sorted from blood, collected in a trial of the OX40 agonist ivuxolimab. V is TRBV14 and J is TRBJ2-1; D gene uncertain. CDR3 amino acids: CASSHPTLLFYNEQFF. CDR3 bases: TGTGCCAGCAGCCACCCAACCCTCCTGTTTTACAATGAGCAGTTCTTC.